A selection of T cell receptor beta chains follows, all from one sample in a study of T-cell reconstitution after alpha-beta-depleted transplantation in children. TCRdb re-called the PCR reads through MiXCR, storing one row per CDR3 protein. The profile covers some 100,000 distinct CDR3 sequences, with 15% appearing a single time and 20% taken by the ten largest. The sample in question was PBMCs, mostly from graft donor cells, obtained 180 days after TCRalphabeta/CD19-depleted stem cell transplant. The receptors stem from a male patient under 10 years old who had a stem cell transplant for acute lymphoblastic leukemia, so the T cells may come from the graft donor. Each CDR3 is given with its conserved first and last residue. The order of the fields is J gene, clone size, D gene, V gene, CDR3 protein, CDR3 DNA. The D gene is left open where the match is weak. Size values are once, few and many counts, or a class for expanded clones, and some rows have none.

TRBJ2-3 | NA | NA | TRBV20-1 | CSAPGVTDTQYF | TGCAGTGCCCCGGGGGTCACAGATACGCAGTATTTT
TRBJ2-1 | NA | NA | TRBV18 | CASSPGGGNEQFF | TGTGCCAGCTCACCAGGAGGGGGGAATGAGCAGTTCTTC
TRBJ2-5 | NA | NA | TRBV27 | CASSDIRSLGETQYF | TGTGCCAGCAGTGACATCCGGTCCCTGGGGGAGACCCAGTACTTC
TRBJ1-2 | few | NA | TRBV9 | CASSVESGKLIVGYTF | TGTGCCAGCAGCGTAGAATCCGGGAAACTAATCGTGGGCTACACCTTC
TRBJ2-1 | NA | TRBD2 | TRBV7-9 | CASSPIGPSGLYNEQFF | TGTGCCAGCAGCCCAATCGGACCTAGCGGGTTATACAATGAGCAGTTCTTC
TRBJ2-2 | few | NA | TRBV5-1 | CASSLALSPTGELFF | TGCGCCAGCAGCTTGGCCCTCTCCCCCACCGGGGAGCTGTTTTTT
TRBJ2-1 | once | TRBD1 | TRBV12-3/TRBV12-4 | CASSPGQGGRHEQFF | TGTGCCAGCAGTCCGGGACAGGGGGGTCGGCATGAGCAGTTCTTC
TRBJ1-2 | few | NA | TRBV7-2 | CASSLTLSGYTF | TGTGCCAGCAGCTTAACGCTTAGTGGCTACACCTTC
TRBJ2-5 | many | TRBD1 | TRBV29-1 | CSVEDQQGARETQYF | TGCAGCGTTGAAGATCAACAGGGGGCGCGGGAGACCCAGTACTTC
TRBJ1-1 | NA | NA | TRBV20-1 | CSASRTMNTEAFF | TGCAGTGCTAGTCGGACCATGAACACTGAAGCTTTCTTT
TRBJ1-1 | NA | NA | TRBV12-3/TRBV12-4 | CASSPPPAANTEAFF | TGTGCCAGCAGTCCCCCTCCTGCAGCGAACACTGAAGCTTTCTTT
TRBJ1-1 | NA | NA | TRBV7-2 | CASRHGTEAFF | TGTGCCAGCAGACATGGGACTGAAGCTTTCTTT
TRBJ1-2 | many | TRBD1 | TRBV3-1 | CASRPTQGAPGYGYTF | TGTGCCAGCAGACCTACACAGGGGGCGCCGGGCTATGGCTACACCTTC
TRBJ2-1 | once | TRBD2 | TRBV11-1 | CASSPHLSGGSSYNEQFF | TGTGCCAGCAGCCCCCATCTCAGCGGGGGAAGCTCCTACAATGAGCAGTTCTTC
TRBJ2-3 | many | NA | TRBV20-1 | CSAGISTDTQYF | TGCAGTGCTGGTATTAGCACAGATACGCAGTATTTT
TRBJ2-7 | few | NA | TRBV27 | CASSYLEGEQYF | TGTGCCAGCAGTTATCTGGAGGGCGAGCAGTACTTC
TRBJ2-7 | few | TRBD2 | TRBV5-1 | CASSLVGLAEEVEQYF | TGCGCCAGCAGCTTGGTGGGACTAGCGGAAGAGGTGGAGCAGTACTTC
TRBJ1-5 | few | NA | TRBV7-2 | CASSLPRGSGNQPQHF | TGTGCCAGCAGCTTGCCCAGAGGTTCGGGCAATCAGCCCCAGCATTTT
TRBJ1-6 | few | TRBD1 | TRBV7-2 | CASSFPGQGDSPLHF | TGTGCCAGCAGCTTTCCGGGACAGGGGGACTCACCCCTCCACTTT
TRBJ2-1 | few | NA | TRBV10-3 | CAISEGPGSIYNEQFF | TGTGCCATCAGTGAGGGCCCCGGGAGCATCTACAATGAGCAGTTCTTC
TRBJ1-2 | NA | NA | TRBV4-1 | CASSPFPEWGDPIINGYTF | TGCGCCAGCAGCCCCTTCCCCGAATGGGGGGATCCGATCATCAATGGCTACACCTTC
TRBJ2-2 | NA | NA | TRBV7-6 | CASSLNGADMGTGELFF | TGTGCCAGCAGCTTAAACGGGGCGGACATGGGCACCGGGGAGCTGTTTTTT
TRBJ1-2 | NA | TRBD1 | TRBV6-1 | CASRGPGQGYGYTF | TGTGCCAGCAGGGGACCGGGACAGGGATATGGCTACACCTTC
TRBJ1-2 | few | NA | TRBV12-3/TRBV12-4 | CASSLGGDERTGYTF | TGTGCCAGCAGTTTAGGCGGGGACGAGCGAACTGGCTACACCTTC
TRBJ2-7 | few | NA | TRBV29-1 | CSVNTIRLGEQYF | TGCAGCGTTAATACTATCCGGCTCGGCGAGCAGTACTTC
TRBJ1-6 | many | NA | TRBV29-1 | CSYKTAGDTYNSPLHF | TGCAGCTATAAGACCGCAGGAGATACCTATAATTCACCCCTCCACTTT
TRBJ2-1 | few | NA | TRBV12-3/TRBV12-4 | CASSFGGGEQFF | TGTGCCAGCAGTTTTGGTGGGGGTGAGCAGTTCTTC
TRBJ1-1 | few | NA | TRBV25-1 | CASSERNWSGNTEAFF | TGTGCCAGCAGTGAACGTAACTGGTCAGGGAACACTGAAGCTTTCTTT
TRBJ1-2 | NA | NA | TRBV18 | CASSPGRVEDYGYTF | TGTGCCAGCTCACCAGGCAGGGTGGAGGACTATGGCTACACCTTC
TRBJ2-1 | few | TRBD1 | TRBV7-8 | CASSARPTGLDGGQFF | TGTGCCAGCAGCGCTCGCCCGACAGGGTTAGATGGTGGGCAGTTCTTC
TRBJ1-1 | many | TRBD1 | TRBV11-3 | CASSNTGTGFITEAFF | TGTGCCAGCAGCAATACCGGGACAGGGTTTATCACTGAAGCTTTCTTT
TRBJ1-1 | many | NA | TRBV4-2 | CASSHAGSPEDTEAFF | TGTGCCAGCAGCCATGCAGGCTCTCCTGAGGACACTGAAGCTTTCTTT
TRBJ2-7 | few | TRBD2 | TRBV20-1 | CSGYSGDPYEQYF | TGCAGTGGGTATAGCGGGGATCCCTACGAGCAGTACTTC
TRBJ1-5 | few | NA | TRBV12-3/TRBV12-4 | CASSSQTGGNQPQHF | TGTGCCAGCAGTTCGCAAACAGGAGGGAATCAGCCCCAGCATTTT